This T cell receptor (beta chain) was identified in a study of blood T cell repertoires in COVID-19. Overall study: Sample material is recorded as cDNA or gDNA derived from T cells, B-cell-depleted T cells, or PBMCs.

In germline, CDR1 is SGHTA, CDR2 FQGNSA. CDR3 size: 18 residues. The trim removed 0 bases at V and 2 bases at J, leaving 11 bases unmatched. Profiling relied on immunoSEQ multiplex PCR, and the TCRdb table lists in-frame clones only, not all of them. The sample has around 300,000 clones, approximately 90% seen once; the top ten hold 6% to 8%. Seattle patient enrollment occurred during active infection, with longitudinal follow-up thereafter. Sequenced material: peripheral blood. The sequence was obtained from a woman in her 50s with COVID-19, enrolled during active disease. The chain combines TRBV7-2 with TRBJ2-7; 9 bases fit TRBD1. CDR3 in amino acids: CASSLAWRGTGLPYEQYF. The CDR3 DNA sequence: TGTGCCAGCAGCTTAGCTTGGAGGGGGACAGGGCTTCCCTACGAGCAGTACTTC. Together with reference TRBV7-2 and TRBJ2-7, the CDR3 gives the full variable domain: GAGVSQSPSNKVTEKGKDVELRCDPISGHTALYWYRQSLGQGLEFLIYFQGNSAPDKSGLPSDRFSAERTGGSVSTLTIQRTQQEDSAVYLCASSLAWRGTGLPYEQYFGPGTRLTVT.